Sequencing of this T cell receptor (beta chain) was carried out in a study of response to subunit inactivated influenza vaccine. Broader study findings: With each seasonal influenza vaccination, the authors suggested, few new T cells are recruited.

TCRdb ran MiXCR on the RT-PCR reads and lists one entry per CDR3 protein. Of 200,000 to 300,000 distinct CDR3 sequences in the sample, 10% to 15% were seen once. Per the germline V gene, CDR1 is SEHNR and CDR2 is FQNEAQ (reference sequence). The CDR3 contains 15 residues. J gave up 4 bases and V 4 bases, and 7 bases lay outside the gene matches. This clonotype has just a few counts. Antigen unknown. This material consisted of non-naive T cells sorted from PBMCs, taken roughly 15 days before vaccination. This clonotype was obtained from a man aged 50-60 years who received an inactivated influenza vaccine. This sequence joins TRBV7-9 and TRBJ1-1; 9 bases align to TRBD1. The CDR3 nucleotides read TGTGCCAGCAGCTCCCCGGGACAGGGCCGCACTGAAGCTTTCTTT. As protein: CASSSPGQGRTEAFF.